This record concerns one T cell receptor beta chain sequence. As yet, its antigen is unknown. At least 5.5 micrograms of total RNA were extracted per sample. Combining a sample-barcoded 5' primer with a J-beta primer mix, a second PCR ran for about 7 to 12 cycles. Through a template-switch adaptor with 12 random nucleotides, each cDNA molecule received a tag. TCRdb itself ran the 5' RACE reads through MiXCR, one entry per CDR3 protein. The top ten clones hold around 13% of a sample with about a million distinct CDR3 sequences, around two fifths of them seen once. The sample comes from a study of blood T cells in healthy people across ages. Notes on the study in general: Relative to aged donors, long-lived donors carried more naive CD4+ cells and displayed higher diversity.

This CDR3 has 14 amino acids. Germline V CDR1 and CDR2: SGHTA, FQGNSA. V lost 5 bases and J lost 5, with 15 bases in between. This TCR came from a man aged 18 to 30 in good health. Material for sequencing was blood. The chain uses TRBV7-2 and TRBJ1-1; D not certain. CDR3 in DNA: TGTGCCAGCAGCCCCAGCGGGTGGGGAACTGAAGCTTTCTTT. Protein sequence: CASSPSGWGTEAFF.